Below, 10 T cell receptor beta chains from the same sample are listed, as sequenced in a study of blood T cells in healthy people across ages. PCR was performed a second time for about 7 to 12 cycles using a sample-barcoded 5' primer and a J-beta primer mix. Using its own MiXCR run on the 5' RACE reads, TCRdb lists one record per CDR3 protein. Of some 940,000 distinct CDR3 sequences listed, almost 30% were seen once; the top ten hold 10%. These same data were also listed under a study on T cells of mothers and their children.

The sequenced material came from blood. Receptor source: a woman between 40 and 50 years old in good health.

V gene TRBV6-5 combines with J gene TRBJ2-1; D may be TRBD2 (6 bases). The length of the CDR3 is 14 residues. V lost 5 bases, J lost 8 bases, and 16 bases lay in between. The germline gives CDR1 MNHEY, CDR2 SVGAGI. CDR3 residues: CASSRDLGLDEQFF. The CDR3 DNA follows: TGTGCCAGCAGTCGGGACTTAGGGTTGGATGAGCAGTTCTTC.

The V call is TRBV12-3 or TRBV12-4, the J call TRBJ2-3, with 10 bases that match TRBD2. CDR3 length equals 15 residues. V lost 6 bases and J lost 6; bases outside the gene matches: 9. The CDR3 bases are TGTGCCAGCAGCGTGAGCGGGGGGGGAGCGGATACGCAGTATTTT. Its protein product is CASSVSGGGADTQYF.

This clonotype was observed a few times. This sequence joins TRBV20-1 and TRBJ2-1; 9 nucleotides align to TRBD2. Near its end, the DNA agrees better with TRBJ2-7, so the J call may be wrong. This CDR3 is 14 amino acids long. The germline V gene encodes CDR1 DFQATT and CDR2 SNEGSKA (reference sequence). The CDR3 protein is CSARAGGPYNEQYF. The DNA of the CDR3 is TGCAGTGCTAGGGCGGGGGGGCCCTACAATGAGCAGTACTTC.

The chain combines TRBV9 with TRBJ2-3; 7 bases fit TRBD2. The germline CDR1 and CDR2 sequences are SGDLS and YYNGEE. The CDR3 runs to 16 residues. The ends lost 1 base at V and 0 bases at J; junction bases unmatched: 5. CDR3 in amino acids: CASSVRLALSTDTQYF. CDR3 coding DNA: TGTGCCAGCAGCGTAAGACTAGCTTTGAGCACAGATACGCAGTATTTT.

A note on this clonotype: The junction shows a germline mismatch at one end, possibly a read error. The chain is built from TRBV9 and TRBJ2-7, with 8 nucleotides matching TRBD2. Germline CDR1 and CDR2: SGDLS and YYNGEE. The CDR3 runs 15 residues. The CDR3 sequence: CAGSSGGTSSYEQYF. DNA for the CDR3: TGTGCCGGCAGCTCGGGGGGGACGAGCTCCTACGAGCAGTACTTC. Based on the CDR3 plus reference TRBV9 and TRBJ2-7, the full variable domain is DSGVTQTPKHLITATGQRVTLRCSPRSGDLSVYWYQQSLDQGLQFLIQYYNGEERAKGNILERFSAQQFPDLHSELNLSSLELGDSALYFCAGSSGGTSSYEQYFGPGTRLTVT.

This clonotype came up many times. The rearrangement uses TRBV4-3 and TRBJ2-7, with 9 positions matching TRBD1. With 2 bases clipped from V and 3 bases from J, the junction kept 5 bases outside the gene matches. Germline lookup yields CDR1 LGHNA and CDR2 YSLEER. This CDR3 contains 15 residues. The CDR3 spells CASSQPGTGLYEQYF. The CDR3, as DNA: TGCGCCAGCAGCCAACCCGGGACAGGGCTCTACGAGCAGTACTTC.

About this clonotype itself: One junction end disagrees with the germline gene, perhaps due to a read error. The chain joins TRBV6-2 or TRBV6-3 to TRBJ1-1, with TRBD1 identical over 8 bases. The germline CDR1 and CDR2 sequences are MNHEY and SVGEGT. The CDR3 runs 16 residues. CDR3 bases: TGTGCTAGCAGTCCCCAGGACAGGGCGACGAACACTGAAGCTTTCTTT. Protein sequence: CASSPQDRATNTEAFF.

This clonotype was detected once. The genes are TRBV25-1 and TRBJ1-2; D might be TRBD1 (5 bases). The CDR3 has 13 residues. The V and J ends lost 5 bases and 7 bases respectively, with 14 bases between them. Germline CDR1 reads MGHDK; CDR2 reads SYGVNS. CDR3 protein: CASSQQGPFGYTF. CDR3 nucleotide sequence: TGTGCCAGCAGTCAGCAGGGTCCCTTTGGCTACACCTTC.

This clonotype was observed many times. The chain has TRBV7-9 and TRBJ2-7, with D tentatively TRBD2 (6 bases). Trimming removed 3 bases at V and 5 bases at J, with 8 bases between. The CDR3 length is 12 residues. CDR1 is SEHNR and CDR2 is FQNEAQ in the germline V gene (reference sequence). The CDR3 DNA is TGTGCCAGCAGCTTTCGGAGGGACGAGCAGTACTTC. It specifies CASSFRRDEQYF.

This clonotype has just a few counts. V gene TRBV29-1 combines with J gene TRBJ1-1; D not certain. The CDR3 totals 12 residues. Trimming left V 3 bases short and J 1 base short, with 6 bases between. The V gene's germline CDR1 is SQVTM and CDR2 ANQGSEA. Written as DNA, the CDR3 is TGCAGCGTTGATTCGGGGAACACTGAAGCTTTCTTT. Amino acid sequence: CSVDSGNTEAFF. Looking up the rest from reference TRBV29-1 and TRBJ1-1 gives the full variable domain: SAVISQKPSRDICQRGTSLTIQCQVDSQVTMMFWYRQQPGQSLTLIATANQGSEATYESGFVIDKFPISRPNLTFSTLTVSNMSPEDSSIYLCSVDSGNTEAFFGQGTRLTVV.